The next 9 T cell receptor beta chains were all read from a single sample in a study of T cells in Graves' hyperthyroidism and ophthalmopathy. RNA transcripts were the template for amplifying TCR beta CDR3 regions. During a first-round RT-PCR of the TCR CDR3, the HTBI primer set was used. Using its own MiXCR run on the multiplex PCR reads, TCRdb lists one record per CDR3 protein. Here the sample spans approximately 360,000 distinct CDR3 sequences, just under 25% being singletons. The sample consisted of blood. All receptors come from a man in his fifties or sixties with Graves' hyperthyroidism.

This clonotype was found a few times. The rearrangement uses TRBV19 and TRBJ2-2; 8 nucleotides match TRBD1. Germline V gene data show CDR1 as LNHDA and CDR2 as SQIVND (reference sequence). There are 18 residues in the CDR3. With V trimmed by 4 bases and J by 7 bases, 17 bases remained unmatched. CDR3 DNA sequence: TGTGCCAGTAGTAGCAGGACTCGAGACGGGACAGGCCTCGGGGAGCTGTTTTTT. Its protein is CASSSRTRDGTGLGELFF.

The chain links TRBV28 to TRBJ1-3, with D perhaps matching TRBD1 (5 bases). V dropped 5 bases and J dropped 4 bases, with 15 bases sitting between them. The CDR3 length is 15 residues. CDR1 is MDHEN, CDR2 SYDVKM, per germline. The CDR3 nucleotides are TGTGCCAGCAGTGATGGGGGGAGGTCCGGAAACACCATATATTTT. This gives the protein CASSDGGRSGNTIYF. Based on the CDR3 plus reference TRBV28 and TRBJ1-3, the full variable domain is DVKVTQSSRYLVKRTGEKVFLECVQDMDHENMFWYRQDPGLGLRLIYFSYDVKMKEKGDIPEGYSVSREKKERFSLILESASTNQTSMYLCASSDGGRSGNTIYFGEGSWLTVV.

This clonotype was found a few times. The chain links TRBV28 to TRBJ2-3; D gene ambiguous. V lost 6 bases and J lost 6, with 16 bases in between. The CDR3 length is 14 residues. CDR1 is MDHEN, CDR2 SYDVKM, per germline. DNA of the CDR3: TGTGCCAGCAGCTACTCCCCTTTGGGGGATACGCAGTATTTT. Its protein is CASSYSPLGDTQYF.

This clonotype showed up many times. This chain joins TRBV20-1 and TRBJ2-1; the match to TRBD2 covers 7 bases. The germline V gene has CDR1 DFQATT and CDR2 SNEGSKA (reference sequence). Trimming took 5 bases from V and 14 from J; bases not matched to a gene: 6. There are 10 residues in the CDR3. CDR3: CSARWDYEFF. CDR3 nucleotide sequence: TGCAGTGCTCGTTGGGACTATGAGTTCTTC.

Only a few counts were recorded for this clonotype. The gene calls are TRBV18 and TRBJ2-5, with 7 bases aligning to TRBD1. Germline V gene data show CDR1 as KGHSH and CDR2 as LQKENI. Trimming took 5 bases from V and 2 from J; bases not matched to a gene: 8. This CDR3 spans 15 amino acids. The CDR3 nucleotides are TGTGCCAGCTCAGGCCGACAGGGACAGCAAGAGACCCAGTACTTC. Translation: CASSGRQGQQETQYF.

The chain carries TRBV3-1 and TRBJ2-7; D unresolved. The CDR3 length is 15 residues. With 4 bases removed from V and 6 bases from J, the gap between germline ends came to 19 bases. Germline-derived CDR1 and CDR2 are LGHDT and YNNKEL (reference sequence). The CDR3 sequence is CASSPLDTPVVEQYF. The CDR3 DNA reads as TGTGCCAGCAGCCCATTAGACACTCCGGTAGTCGAGCAGTACTTC.

This clonotype showed up many times. The chain has TRBV6-1 and TRBJ2-4; TRBD2 agrees at 14 bases. Losses at the gene ends were 7 bases for V and 1 base for J; bases not matched to a gene: 12. This CDR3 region has 19 residues. The germline V gene has CDR1 MNHNS and CDR2 SASEGT. This CDR3 is CASILGLTSGRAAKNIQYF. The CDR3, as DNA: TGTGCCAGCATCTTGGGCTTGACTAGCGGGAGGGCCGCCAAAAACATTCAGTACTTC.

Only a few counts were recorded for this clonotype. This chain links TRBV30 with TRBJ2-4; 10 nucleotides line up with TRBD1. The CDR3 is 15 amino acids. CDR1 and CDR2 (germline): GTSNPN, SVGIG (reference sequence). Losses at the gene ends were 5 bases for V and 2 bases for J; bases not matched to a gene: 6. CDR3 sequence (DNA): TGTGCCTGGGCGACAGGGGGCGGGTCCAAAAACATTCAGTACTTC. Residues: CAWATGGGSKNIQYF.

The chain is built from TRBV12-3 or TRBV12-4 and TRBJ1-4; D is possibly TRBD1 (6 bases). Trimming pared 5 bases from V and 8 bases from J, leaving 15 bases between. The CDR3 totals 14 residues. The CDR3 loop reads CASSIDRRREKLFF. In DNA form, the CDR3 reads TGTGCCAGCAGTATCGACAGGAGGCGGGAAAAACTGTTTTTT.